Sequencing of this T cell receptor (beta chain) was carried out in a study of regulatory T cells in long-lasting Graves disease. Time point denoted: newly diagnosed GD, antithyroid drugs for less than 3 months. RNA extracted from PBMCs served as the sequencing template. Construction of the TCR beta libraries employed iRepertoire HTBI primers in conjunction with Arm-PCR of CDR3 regions. TCRdb reanalysed the multiplex PCR reads using MiXCR and keeps one entry per CDR3 protein. The sample includes 400,000 to 450,000 distinct CDR3 sequences, around 17% of them seen just once. Germline V gene data show CDR1 as SGHAT and CDR2 as FQNNGV. The length of the CDR3 is 13 residues. V lost 3 bases and J lost 7, with 9 bases in between. This clonotype has a count of ten or more. This sample was shared with a second study, whose subject was T cells in Graves' hyperthyroidism and ophthalmopathy.

Sequencing was performed on peripheral blood mononuclear cells (PBMCs), taken at new diagnosis, from a patient treated with antithyroid drugs. The source is a woman aged 25-40 years with Graves disease. The chain recombines TRBV11-2 with TRBJ1-4; D unclear. The CDR3 DNA is TGTGCCAGCAGCTTGAGCGGGAGTGAAAAACTGTTTTTT. Translating gives CASSLSGSEKLFF.